Listed here are 9 T cell receptor beta chains from one sample, sequenced in a study of T cell repertoires in cytomegalovirus infection (dated by TCRdb to about 2019). The instrument given in TCRdb is Illumina HiSeq 1500. TCRdb reprocessing: public reads trimmed at Q25 with fastp, clones called with MiXCR, in-frame beta chains kept. Rows with one shared CDR3 protein collapse into an entry with the most common genes and DNA. This sample gives almost 300,000 distinct CDR3 sequences in total; about 9.1% of them show up just once. The ten largest clones represent less than 3% of the sample. The sample taken for sequencing was PBMCs. Every receptor here comes from a human donor in good health (CMV status not recorded). Some clones in this sample may be carry-over from other donors' samples.

In this sample, this clonotype turned up many times. V usage is TRBV7-6 and J usage is TRBJ2-7; 8 bases match TRBD1. This CDR3 is built from 15 residues. Germline assignment: CDR1 SGHVS and CDR2 FNYEAQ. The V segment lost 1 base and the J segment 12 bases; nucleotides outside the gene matches: 14. The CDR3 region is CASSLESRGQGTLYV. For the CDR3, the DNA is TGTGCCAGCAGCTTAGAAAGCAGAGGACAGGGAACTTTGTACGTC.

At least ten counts were recorded for this clonotype. The rearrangement uses TRBV20-1 and TRBJ1-1; no firm D call. Germline values: CDR1 DFQATT, CDR2 SNEGSKA (reference sequence). CDR3 length: 13 residues. Trimming removed 1 base from V and 4 bases from J, with 10 bases in between. The CDR3, as DNA: TGCAGTGCTAGAGGAGGACTAGTCACTGAAGCTTTCTTT. This translates into CSARGGLVTEAFF.

This clonotype was observed many times. The chain couples TRBV7-2 to TRBJ1-3; tentative D call: TRBD1 (6 bases). Per germline, CDR1 SGHTA and CDR2 FQGNSA. This CDR3 comprises 15 residues. V was cut by 5 bases and J by 4 bases, with 15 bases left in between. The CDR3 protein is CASSPPRGLGNTIYF. The CDR3 coding sequence is TGTGCCAGCAGCCCCCCCAGGGGCTTGGGAAACACCATATATTTT.

In its sample, this clonotype was seen many times. V and J are TRBV7-9 and TRBJ2-7; the D is unclear. Per the germline V gene, CDR1 is SEHNR and CDR2 is FQNEAQ (reference sequence). The V and J ends lost 1 base and 2 bases respectively, with 9 bases between them. The CDR3 loop spans 14 amino acids. The CDR3 spells CASSLEPVAYEQYV. DNA for the CDR3: TGTGCCAGCAGCTTAGAGCCAGTCGCCTACGAGCAGTACGTC.

This clonotype was found a few times. This chain joins TRBV3-1 and TRBJ2-5; tentative D call: TRBD1 (5 bases). The CDR3 runs to 14 residues. Germline CDR1 is LGHDT and CDR2 is YNNKEL (reference sequence). Deletions cut 7 bases from V and 2 bases from J, with 14 bases between. CDR3 in amino acids: CASTRQSLQETQYF. CDR3 in DNA: TGTGCCAGCACCCGACAGAGCCTTCAAGAGACCCAGTACTTC.

This clonotype was seen a handful of times. This chain links TRBV6-1 with TRBJ2-7; 11 nucleotides agree with TRBD1. V trimming: 6 bases; J trimming: 1 base; junction bases outside the gene matches: 5. CDR3 length: 15 residues. The V gene's germline CDR1 is MNHNS and CDR2 SASEGT. CDR3: CASRRGQGASYEQYF. Written as DNA, the CDR3 is TGTGCCAGCAGGCGCGGACAGGGGGCTTCCTACGAGCAGTACTTC.

This clonotype showed up many times. The chain combines TRBV5-1 with TRBJ1-1, with TRBD1 matching 9 bases. Germline V gene sequence: CDR1 SGHRS, CDR2 YFSETQ. V lost 6 bases, J lost 1 base, and 7 bases stayed unmatched. This CDR3 has 15 residues. The CDR3 coding sequence is TGCGCCAGCATCTACGGGACAGGGCCGAACACTGAAGCTTTCTTT. Its translation: CASIYGTGPNTEAFF.

This clonotype has ten or more counts. The chain is built from TRBV7-2 and TRBJ1-2; 7 nucleotides agree with TRBD1. J gave up 2 bases and V 2 bases, and 5 bases lay outside the gene matches. The CDR3 runs to 15 residues. Germline V CDR1 and CDR2: SGHTA, FQGNSA. The CDR3 is CASSLTGVSNYGYTF. DNA of the CDR3: TGTGCCAGCAGCTTAACAGGGGTGTCCAACTATGGCTACACCTTC. Looking up the rest from reference TRBV7-2 and TRBJ1-2 gives the full variable domain: GAGVSQSPSNKVTEKGKDVELRCDPISGHTALYWYRQSLGQGLEFLIYFQGNSAPDKSGLPSDRFSAERTGGSVSTLTIQRTQQEDSAVYLCASSLTGVSNYGYTFGSGTRLTVV.

This clonotype appeared a few times. This rearrangement joins TRBV25-1 to TRBJ1-4; the D gene is possibly TRBD1 (6 bases). The CDR3 has 14 residues. Trimming shortened V by 5 bases and J by 4 bases, and 11 bases separated the two germline ends. CDR1 MGHDK and CDR2 SYGVNS come from the germline V gene. Here the CDR3 reads CASSRRQDNEKLFF. The CDR3 nucleotides are TGTGCCAGCAGTAGGCGACAGGATAATGAAAAACTGTTTTTT.